Listed below are T cell receptor beta chains from one sample, sequenced in a study of shared clonotypes between healthy human individuals. Sequencing was performed with immunoSEQ multiplex PCR; in TCRdb, only in-frame clones are kept and a portion is missing. Altogether 2 million to 3 million clones are present, approximately 92% being singletons, with the ten largest covering around 0.14%. Sequenced input: naive CD4+ T cells sorted from blood. These receptors originate from a man aged 18 to 29 in good health. The CDR3 runs from the conserved cysteine through the conserved F or W. The order of the fields is J gene, V gene, CDR3 protein.

j_call: TRBJ2-1
v_call: TRBV5-1
cdr3_aa: CASSFGQGNEQFF

j_call: TRBJ2-5
v_call: TRBV18
cdr3_aa: CASSPLSNQETQYF

j_call: TRBJ2-3
v_call: TRBV27
cdr3_aa: CASSSLAGRTDTQYF

j_call: TRBJ1-6
v_call: TRBV18
cdr3_aa: CTSSPDPGGYSPLHF

j_call: TRBJ2-1
v_call: TRBV10-1
cdr3_aa: CASSDGVREPEQFF

j_call: TRBJ2-5
v_call: TRBV11-2
cdr3_aa: CASSPWGGQETQYF

j_call: TRBJ2-7
v_call: TRBV21-1
cdr3_aa: CASSKVPGLAYEQYF

j_call: TRBJ1-3
v_call: TRBV27
cdr3_aa: CASSLSGTVGNTIYF

j_call: TRBJ2-3
v_call: TRBV5-1
cdr3_aa: CASSFVGLSTDTQYF

j_call: TRBJ1-1
v_call: TRBV4-1
cdr3_aa: CASSQPDRVTEAFF

j_call: TRBJ2-3
v_call: TRBV2
cdr3_aa: CASSQGLAVGTDTQYF

j_call: TRBJ2-3
v_call: TRBV15
cdr3_aa: CATSREGADTQYF

j_call: TRBJ2-7
v_call: TRBV10-3
cdr3_aa: CAISALPGQGTYEQYF

j_call: TRBJ1-1
v_call: TRBV4-1
cdr3_aa: CASSQLDSWNAEAFF

j_call: TRBJ2-6
v_call: TRBV5-1
cdr3_aa: CASNSDVSGANVLTF

j_call: TRBJ2-4
v_call: TRBV6-5
cdr3_aa: CASSYLSGATKNIQYF

j_call: TRBJ1-1
v_call: TRBV19
cdr3_aa: CASTSPAGGVFTEAFF

j_call: TRBJ2-5
v_call: TRBV18
cdr3_aa: CASSRTSGSWETQYF

j_call: TRBJ2-1
v_call: TRBV18
cdr3_aa: CASSPTVATSYNEQFF

j_call: TRBJ2-7
v_call: TRBV2
cdr3_aa: CASSVDRGPYEQYF

j_call: TRBJ2-7
v_call: TRBV11-2
cdr3_aa: CASSLRLAGDSYEQYF

j_call: TRBJ1-5
v_call: TRBV6-6
cdr3_aa: CASSSDVTSNQPQHF

j_call: TRBJ2-7
v_call: TRBV10-2
cdr3_aa: CASSPTSGGSYEQYF

j_call: TRBJ1-1
v_call: TRBV7-9
cdr3_aa: CASSLTGRENEAFF

j_call: TRBJ2-5
v_call: TRBV18
cdr3_aa: CASSPPLWETQYF